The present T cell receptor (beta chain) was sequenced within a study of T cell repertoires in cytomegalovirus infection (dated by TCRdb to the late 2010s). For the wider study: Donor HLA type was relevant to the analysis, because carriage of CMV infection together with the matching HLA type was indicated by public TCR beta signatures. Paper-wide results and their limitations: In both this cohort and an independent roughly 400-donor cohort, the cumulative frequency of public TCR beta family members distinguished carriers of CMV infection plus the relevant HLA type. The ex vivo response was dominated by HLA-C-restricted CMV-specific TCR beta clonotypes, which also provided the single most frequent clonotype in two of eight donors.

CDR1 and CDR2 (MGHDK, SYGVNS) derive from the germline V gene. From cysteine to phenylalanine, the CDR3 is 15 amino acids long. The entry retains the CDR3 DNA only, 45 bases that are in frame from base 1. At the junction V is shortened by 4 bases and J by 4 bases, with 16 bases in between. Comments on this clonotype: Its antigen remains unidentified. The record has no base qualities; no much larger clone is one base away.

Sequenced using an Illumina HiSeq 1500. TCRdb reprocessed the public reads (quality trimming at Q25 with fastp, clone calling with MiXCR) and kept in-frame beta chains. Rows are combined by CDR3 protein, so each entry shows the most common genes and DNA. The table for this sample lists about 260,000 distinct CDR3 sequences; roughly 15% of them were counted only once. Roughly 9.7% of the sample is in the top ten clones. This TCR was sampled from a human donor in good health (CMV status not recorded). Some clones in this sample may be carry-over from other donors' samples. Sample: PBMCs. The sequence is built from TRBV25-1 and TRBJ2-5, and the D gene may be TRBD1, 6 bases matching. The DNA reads TGTGCCAGCAGTGTTCTAAGGGCAGGGGCAGAGACCCAGTACTTC. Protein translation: CASSVLRAGAETQYF.